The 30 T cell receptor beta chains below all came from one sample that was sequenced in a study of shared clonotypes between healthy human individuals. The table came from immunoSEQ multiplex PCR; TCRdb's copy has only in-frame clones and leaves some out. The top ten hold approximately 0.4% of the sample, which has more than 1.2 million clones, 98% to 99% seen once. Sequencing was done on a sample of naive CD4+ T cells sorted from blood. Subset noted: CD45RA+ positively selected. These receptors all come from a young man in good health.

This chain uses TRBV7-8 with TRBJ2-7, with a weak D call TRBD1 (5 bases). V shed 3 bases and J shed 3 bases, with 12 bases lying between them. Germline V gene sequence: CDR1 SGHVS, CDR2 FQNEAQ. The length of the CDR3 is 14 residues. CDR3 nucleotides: TGTGCCAGCAGCTTTGGACACAAAAACTACGAGCAGTACTTC. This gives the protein CASSFGHKNYEQYF.

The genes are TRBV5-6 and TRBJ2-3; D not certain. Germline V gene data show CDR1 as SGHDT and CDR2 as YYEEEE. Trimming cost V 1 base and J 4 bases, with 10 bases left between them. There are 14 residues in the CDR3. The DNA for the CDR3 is TGTGCCAGCAGCTTGAGCAAGGGCGCAGATACGCAGTATTTT. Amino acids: CASSLSKGADTQYF.

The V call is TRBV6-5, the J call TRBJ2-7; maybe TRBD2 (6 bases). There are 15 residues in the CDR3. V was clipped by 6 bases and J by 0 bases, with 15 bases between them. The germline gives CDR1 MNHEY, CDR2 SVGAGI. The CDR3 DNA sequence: TGTGCCAGCAGCACCTTCGGGGGAAACTCCTACGAGCAGTACTTC. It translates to CASSTFGGNSYEQYF.

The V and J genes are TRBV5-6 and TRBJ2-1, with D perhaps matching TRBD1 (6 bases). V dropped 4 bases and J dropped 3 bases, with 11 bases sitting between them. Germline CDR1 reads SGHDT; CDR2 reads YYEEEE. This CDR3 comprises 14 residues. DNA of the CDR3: TGTGCCAGCAGCGGGGTGACAGGCTACAATGAGCAGTTCTTC. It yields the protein CASSGVTGYNEQFF.

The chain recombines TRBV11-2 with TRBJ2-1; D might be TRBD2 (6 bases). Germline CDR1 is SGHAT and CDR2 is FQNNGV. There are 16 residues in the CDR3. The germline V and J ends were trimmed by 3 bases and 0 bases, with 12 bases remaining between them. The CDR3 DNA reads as TGTGCCAGCAGCTTGGGACTGCCGAGCTCCTACAATGAGCAGTTCTTC. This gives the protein CASSLGLPSSYNEQFF.

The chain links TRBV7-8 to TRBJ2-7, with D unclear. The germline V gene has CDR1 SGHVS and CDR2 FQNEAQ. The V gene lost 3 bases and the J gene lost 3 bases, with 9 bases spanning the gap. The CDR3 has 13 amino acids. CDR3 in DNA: TGTGCCAGCAGCTTTAGCCGGAGCTACGAGCAGTACTTC. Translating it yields CASSFSRSYEQYF.

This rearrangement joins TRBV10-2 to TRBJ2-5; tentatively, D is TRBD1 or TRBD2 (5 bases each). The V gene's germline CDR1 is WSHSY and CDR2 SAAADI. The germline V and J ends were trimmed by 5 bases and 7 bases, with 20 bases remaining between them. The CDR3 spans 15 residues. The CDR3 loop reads CASSSTGPTPGTQYF. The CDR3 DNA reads TGCGCCAGCAGTTCTACGGGGCCCACACCGGGGACCCAGTACTTC.

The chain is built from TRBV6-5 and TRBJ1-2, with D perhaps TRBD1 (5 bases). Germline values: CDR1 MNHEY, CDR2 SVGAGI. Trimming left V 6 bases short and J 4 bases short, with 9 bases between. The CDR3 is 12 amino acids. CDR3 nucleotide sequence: TGTGCCAGCAGCTCCGACAGCTATGGCTACACCTTC. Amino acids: CASSSDSYGYTF.

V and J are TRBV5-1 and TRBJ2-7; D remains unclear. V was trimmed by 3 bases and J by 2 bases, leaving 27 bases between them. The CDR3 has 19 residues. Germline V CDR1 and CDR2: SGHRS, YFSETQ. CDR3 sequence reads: CASSSEGRVGIHRPYEQYF. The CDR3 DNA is TGCGCCAGCAGCTCAGAAGGCAGAGTCGGAATACATCGTCCCTACGAGCAGTACTTC.

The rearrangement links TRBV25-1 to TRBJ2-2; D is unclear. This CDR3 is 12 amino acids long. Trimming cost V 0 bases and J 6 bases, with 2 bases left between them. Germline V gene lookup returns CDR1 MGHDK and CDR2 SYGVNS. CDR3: CASSEYSGELFF. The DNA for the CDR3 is TGTGCCAGCAGTGAATACTCCGGGGAGCTGTTTTTT. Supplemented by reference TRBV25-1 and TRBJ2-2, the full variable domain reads EADIYQTPRYLVIGTGKKITLECSQTMGHDKMYWYQQDPGMELHLIHYSYGVNSTEKGDLSSESTVSRIRTEHFPLTLESARPSHTSQYLCASSEYSGELFFGEGSRLTVL.

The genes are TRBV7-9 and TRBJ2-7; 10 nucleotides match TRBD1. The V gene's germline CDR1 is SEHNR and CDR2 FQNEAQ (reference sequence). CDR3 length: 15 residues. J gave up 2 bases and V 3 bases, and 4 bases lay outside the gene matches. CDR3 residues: CASSFQTGGPYEQYF. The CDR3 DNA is TGTGCCAGCAGCTTTCAGACAGGGGGCCCCTACGAGCAGTACTTC.

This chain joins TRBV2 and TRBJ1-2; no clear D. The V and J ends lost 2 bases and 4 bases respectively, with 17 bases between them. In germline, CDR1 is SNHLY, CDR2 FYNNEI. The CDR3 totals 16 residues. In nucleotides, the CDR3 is TGTGCCAGCAGTGAAACCACCGAGAGTATGCTCTATGGCTACACCTTC. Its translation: CASSETTESMLYGYTF.

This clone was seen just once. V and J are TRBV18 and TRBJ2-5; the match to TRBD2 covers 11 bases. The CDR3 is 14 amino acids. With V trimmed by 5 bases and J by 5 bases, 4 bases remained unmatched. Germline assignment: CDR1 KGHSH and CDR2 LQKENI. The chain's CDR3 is CASSTSSGRETQYF. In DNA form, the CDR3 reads TGTGCCAGCTCAACTTCTAGCGGGAGGGAGACCCAGTACTTC.

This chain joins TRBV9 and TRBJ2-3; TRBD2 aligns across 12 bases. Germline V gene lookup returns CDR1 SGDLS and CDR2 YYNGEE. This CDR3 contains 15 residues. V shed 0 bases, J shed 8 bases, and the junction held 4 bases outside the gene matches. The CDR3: CASSVATSGRSTQYF. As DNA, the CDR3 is TGTGCCAGCAGCGTAGCGACTAGCGGGAGAAGTACGCAGTATTTT.

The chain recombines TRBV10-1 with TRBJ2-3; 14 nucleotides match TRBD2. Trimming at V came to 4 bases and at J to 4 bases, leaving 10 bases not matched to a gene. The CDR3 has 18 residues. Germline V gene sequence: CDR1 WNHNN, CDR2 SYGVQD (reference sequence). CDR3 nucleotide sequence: TGCGCCAGCAGTGCTGTAGGACTAGCGGGAGGATTCGCAGATACGCAGTATTTT. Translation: CASSAVGLAGGFADTQYF.

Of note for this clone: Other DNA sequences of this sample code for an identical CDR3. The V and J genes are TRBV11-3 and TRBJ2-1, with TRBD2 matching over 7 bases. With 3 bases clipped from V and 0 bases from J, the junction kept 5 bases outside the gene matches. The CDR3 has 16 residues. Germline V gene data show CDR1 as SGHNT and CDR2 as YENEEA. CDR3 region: CASSFGRESSYNEQFF. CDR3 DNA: TGTGCCAGCAGCTTCGGGCGGGAGAGCTCCTACAATGAGCAGTTCTTC.

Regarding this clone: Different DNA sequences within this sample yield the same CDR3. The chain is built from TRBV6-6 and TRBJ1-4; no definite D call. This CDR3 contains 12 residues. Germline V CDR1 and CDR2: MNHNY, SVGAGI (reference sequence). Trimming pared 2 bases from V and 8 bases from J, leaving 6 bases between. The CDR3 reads CASSYGGEKLFF. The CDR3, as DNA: TGTGCCAGCAGTTACGGAGGCGAAAAACTGTTTTTT.

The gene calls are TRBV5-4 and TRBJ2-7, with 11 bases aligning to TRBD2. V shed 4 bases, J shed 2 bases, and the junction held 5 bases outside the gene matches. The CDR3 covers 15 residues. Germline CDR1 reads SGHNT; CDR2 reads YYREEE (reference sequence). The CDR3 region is CASSPELAGAYEQYF. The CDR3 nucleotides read TGTGCCAGCAGCCCGGAACTAGCGGGAGCCTACGAGCAGTACTTC.

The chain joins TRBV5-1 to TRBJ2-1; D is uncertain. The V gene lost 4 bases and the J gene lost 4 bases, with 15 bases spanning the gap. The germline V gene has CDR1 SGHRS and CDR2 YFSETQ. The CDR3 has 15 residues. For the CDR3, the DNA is TGCGCCAGCAGCCGGAGAGAGATAGGATACAATGAGCAGTTCTTC. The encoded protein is CASSRREIGYNEQFF.

The CDR3 is CASSSVGTEAFF. The CDR3, as DNA: TGTGCCAGCAGCTCGGTGGGCACTGAAGCTTTCTTT. The chain combines TRBV13 with TRBJ1-1; no definite D call. Germline V gene lookup returns CDR1 PRHDT and CDR2 FYEKMQ (reference sequence). The V end lost 4 bases, the J end lost 4 bases, and 7 bases lay between the germline ends. The CDR3 runs to 12 residues. The variable domain in full, with the rest retrieved from reference TRBV13 and TRBJ1-1, is AAGVIQSPRHLIKEKRETATLKCYPIPRHDTVYWYQQGPGQDPQFLISFYEKMQSDKGSIPDRFSAQQFSDYHSELNMSSLELGDSALYFCASSSVGTEAFFGQGTRLTVV.

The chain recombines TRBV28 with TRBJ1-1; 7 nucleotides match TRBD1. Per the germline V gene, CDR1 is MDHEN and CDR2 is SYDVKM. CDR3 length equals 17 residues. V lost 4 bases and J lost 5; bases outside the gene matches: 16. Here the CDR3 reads CASSSRQGPSLVTEAFF. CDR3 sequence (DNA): TGTGCCAGCAGTTCCCGACAGGGCCCGAGTCTTGTAACTGAAGCTTTCTTT.

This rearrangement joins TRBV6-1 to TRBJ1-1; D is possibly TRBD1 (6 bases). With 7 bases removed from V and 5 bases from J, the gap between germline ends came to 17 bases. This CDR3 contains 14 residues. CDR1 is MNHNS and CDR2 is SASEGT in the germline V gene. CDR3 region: CASTAGGARTEAFF. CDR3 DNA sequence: TGTGCCAGCACTGCGGGGGGGGCGCGGACTGAAGCTTTCTTT.

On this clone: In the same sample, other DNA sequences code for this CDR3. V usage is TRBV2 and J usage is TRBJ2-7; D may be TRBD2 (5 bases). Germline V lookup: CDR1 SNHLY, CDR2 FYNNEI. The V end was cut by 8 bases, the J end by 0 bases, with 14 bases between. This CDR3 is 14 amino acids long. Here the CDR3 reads CASSSTGSSYEQYF. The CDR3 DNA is TGTGCCAGCTCAAGTACGGGGAGCTCCTACGAGCAGTACTTC.

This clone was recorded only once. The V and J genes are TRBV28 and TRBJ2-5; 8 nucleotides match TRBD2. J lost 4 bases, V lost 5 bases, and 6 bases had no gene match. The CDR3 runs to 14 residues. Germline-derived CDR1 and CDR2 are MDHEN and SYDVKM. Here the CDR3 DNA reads TGTGCCAGCAGTCCCGGGGGGGGCATAGAGACCCAGTACTTC. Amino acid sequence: CASSPGGGIETQYF. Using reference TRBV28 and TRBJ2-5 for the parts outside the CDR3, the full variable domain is DVKVTQSSRYLVKRTGEKVFLECVQDMDHENMFWYRQDPGLGLRLIYFSYDVKMKEKGDIPEGYSVSREKKERFSLILESASTNQTSMYLCASSPGGGIETQYFGPGTRLLVL.

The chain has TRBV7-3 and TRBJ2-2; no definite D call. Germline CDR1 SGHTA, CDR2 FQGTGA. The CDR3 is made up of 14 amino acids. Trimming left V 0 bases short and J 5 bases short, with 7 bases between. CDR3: CASSLTAETGELFF. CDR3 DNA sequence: TGTGCCAGCAGCTTAACGGCGGAAACCGGGGAGCTGTTTTTT.

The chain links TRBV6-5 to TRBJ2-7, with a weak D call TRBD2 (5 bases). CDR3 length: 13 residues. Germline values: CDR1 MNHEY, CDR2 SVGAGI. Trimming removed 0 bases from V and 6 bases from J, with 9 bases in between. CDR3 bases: TGTGCCAGCAGTTACTCGAGGCGGGCCGAGCAGTACTTC. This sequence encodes CASSYSRRAEQYF.

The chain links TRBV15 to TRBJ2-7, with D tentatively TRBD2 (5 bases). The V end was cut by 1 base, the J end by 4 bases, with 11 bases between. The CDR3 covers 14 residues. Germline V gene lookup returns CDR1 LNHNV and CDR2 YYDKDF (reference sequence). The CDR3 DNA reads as TGTGCCACCAGCAGAGTTGGGAGTAGGTACGAGCAGTACTTC. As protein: CATSRVGSRYEQYF.

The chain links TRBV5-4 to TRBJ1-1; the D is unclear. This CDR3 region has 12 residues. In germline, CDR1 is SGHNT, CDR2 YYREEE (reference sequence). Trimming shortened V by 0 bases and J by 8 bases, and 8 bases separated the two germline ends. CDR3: CASSLASEEAFF. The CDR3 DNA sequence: TGTGCCAGCAGCTTGGCCTCGGAAGAAGCTTTCTTT.

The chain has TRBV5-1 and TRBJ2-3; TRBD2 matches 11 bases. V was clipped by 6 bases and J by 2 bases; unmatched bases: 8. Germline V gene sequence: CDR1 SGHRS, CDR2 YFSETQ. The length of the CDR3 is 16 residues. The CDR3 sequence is CASTSTSGSITDTQYF. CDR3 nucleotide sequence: TGCGCCAGCACTTCTACTAGCGGGAGTATCACAGATACGCAGTATTTT.

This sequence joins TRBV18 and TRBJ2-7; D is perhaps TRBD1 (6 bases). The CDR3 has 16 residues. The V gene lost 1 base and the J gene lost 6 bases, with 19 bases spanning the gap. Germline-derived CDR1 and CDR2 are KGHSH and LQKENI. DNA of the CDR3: TGTGCCAGCTCACCACGACGTTCACAGGGTGCCGGCGAGCAGTACTTC. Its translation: CASSPRRSQGAGEQYF.